The present T cell receptor beta chain was sequenced within a study of T cell responses to AZD1222 COVID-19 vaccine. General study findings and limits: Baseline antibody screening turned up just six or seven seropositive AZD1222 recipients. When two AZD1222 doses had been given, Spike-specific TCR breadth and depth rose. In a largely white British group with more females than males, clonal diversity was possibly underestimated.

The table came from immunoSEQ multiplex PCR; TCRdb's copy has only in-frame clones and leaves some out. The repertoire holds more than 140,000 clones, with about 92% as singletons. The CDR3 totals 14 residues. V lost 7 bases and J lost 7, with 16 bases in between. Looked up from germline, CDR1 is LNHDA and CDR2 is SQIVND (reference sequence). As for this clone: Its antigen remains unidentified.

The gene calls are TRBV19 and TRBJ2-2; D remains ambiguous. The sample in question was peripheral blood, obtained on day 0 of MenACWY control vaccination. This sequence was found in an adult in good health. This chain's CDR3 is CASNPSRKYGELFF. The DNA for the CDR3 is TGTGCCAGTAACCCGTCTAGGAAGTACGGGGAGCTGTTTTTT. Looking up the rest from reference TRBV19 and TRBJ2-2 gives the full variable domain: DGGITQSPKYLFRKEGQNVTLSCEQNLNHDAMYWYRQDPGQGLRLIYYSQIVNDFQKGDIAEGYSVSREKKESFPLTVTSAQKNPTAFYLCASNPSRKYGELFFGEGSRLTVL.